Presented here are 21 T cell receptor beta chains from one specimen sequenced in a study of T-cell memory formation after mild COVID-19 (dated by TCRdb to the early 2020s). The library relied on 5' RACE. Instrument used: Illumina NovaSeq 6000. The public reads were reanalyzed by TCRdb: fastp trimming at Q25, MiXCR alignment, in-frame beta chains only. Rows matching on CDR3 protein sequence are summarized as one entry with the most common DNA and genes. Counted in this sample were around 430,000 distinct CDR3 sequences; 15% to 20% of them appeared once. Of the sample, roughly 21% falls within the top ten clones. The specimen sequenced was PBMCs or a T cell subset sorted from them (not recorded which). These receptors were collected from a man aged 18 to 30 who had mild COVID-19 (a few samples of this study predate the infection). The sample titles of this study are shuffled in the database, so cell type and time point are left out; the donor was told from shared clones.

The chain links TRBV7-9 to TRBJ1-6; D is perhaps TRBD1 (6 bases). The germline V and J ends were trimmed by 6 bases and 9 bases, with 15 bases remaining between them. The germline V gene encodes CDR1 SEHNR and CDR2 FQNEAQ (reference sequence). This CDR3 has 14 amino acids. CDR3 protein: CASSPGQLSSPLHF. The CDR3 DNA follows: TGTGCCAGCAGTCCGGGACAATTAAGTTCACCCCTCCACTTT.

The chain recombines TRBV5-1 with TRBJ2-1; D perhaps matches TRBD2 (6 bases). V was trimmed by 0 bases and J by 0 bases, leaving 10 bases between them. CDR3 length equals 16 residues. In germline, CDR1 is SGHRS, CDR2 YFSETQ. CDR3: CASSLVPTSSYNEQFF. The CDR3 DNA sequence: TGCGCCAGCAGCTTGGTCCCGACTAGCTCCTACAATGAGCAGTTCTTC.

The chain combines TRBV9 with TRBJ2-5; the D gene is possibly TRBD2 (6 bases). Germline-derived CDR1 and CDR2 are SGDLS and YYNGEE. The CDR3 totals 15 residues. With 0 bases removed from V and 1 base from J, the gap between germline ends came to 10 bases. The CDR3 nucleotides are TGTGCCAGCAGCGTAGGCGGGGCTGCCCAAGAGACCCAGTACTTC. Its translation is CASSVGGAAQETQYF.

There are a few counts of this clonotype. The chain has TRBV7-9 and TRBJ1-4; D gene unclear. Trimming removed 5 bases from V and 3 bases from J, with 10 bases in between. The CDR3 contains 14 residues. From germline, CDR1 is SEHNR and CDR2 FQNEAQ (reference sequence). The CDR3 DNA is TGTGCCAGCAGCAAGTCCGTTGCTAATGAAAAACTGTTTTTT. This sequence encodes CASSKSVANEKLFF.

This chain links TRBV6-5 with TRBJ2-4, with TRBD1 matching over 9 bases. The germline V gene has CDR1 MNHEY and CDR2 SVGAGI. Trimming removed 3 bases from V and 4 bases from J; junction bases left unmatched: 10. The CDR3 totals 17 residues. The CDR3 spells CASSYSPGQGRKNIQYF. In DNA form, the CDR3 reads TGTGCCAGCAGTTATTCTCCGGGACAGGGCCGAAAAAACATTCAGTACTTC.

This clonotype was seen repeatedly, ten times or more. The rearrangement uses TRBV6-2 or TRBV6-3 and TRBJ2-2; no clear D. With 8 bases removed from V and 6 bases from J, the gap between germline ends came to 19 bases. CDR3 length: 15 residues. The germline V gene has CDR1 MNHEY and CDR2 SVGEGT. The CDR3 loop reads CASGDGNHQAGELFF. The CDR3 DNA reads TGTGCCAGCGGAGACGGAAATCATCAAGCCGGGGAGCTGTTTTTT.

This clonotype was observed many times. The V gene is TRBV27, the J gene TRBJ2-4, with 9 bases aligning to TRBD1. V gave up 5 bases and J gave up 7 bases; unmatched junction bases: 3. Looked up from germline, CDR1 is MNHEY and CDR2 is SMNVEV (reference sequence). The CDR3 consists of 13 residues. CDR3 nucleotides: TGTGCCAGCAGTCGACAGGGGGAGAACATTCAGTACTTC. Translating it yields CASSRQGENIQYF.

The chain carries TRBV13 and TRBJ1-1, with 7 bases matching TRBD1. Trimming removed 10 bases from V and 0 bases from J; junction bases left unmatched: 8. CDR3 length: 14 residues. Germline V gene sequence: CDR1 PRHDT, CDR2 FYEKMQ (reference sequence). The CDR3 here is CATDRDLMNTEAFF. The CDR3 DNA follows: TGTGCCACCGACAGGGACCTCATGAACACTGAAGCTTTCTTT. The full variable domain, in which reference TRBV13 and TRBJ1-1 provide the parts outside the CDR3, is AAGVIQSPRHLIKEKRETATLKCYPIPRHDTVYWYQQGPGQDPQFLISFYEKMQSDKGSIPDRFSAQQFSDYHSELNMSSLELGDSALYFCATDRDLMNTEAFFGQGTRLTVV.

This clonotype was recorded a few times. The gene calls are TRBV25-1 and TRBJ1-4, with D perhaps TRBD1 (5 bases). Between the trimmed V and J ends, which lost 6 bases and 7 bases, there was a span of 18 bases. In germline, CDR1 is MGHDK, CDR2 SYGVNS. This CDR3 is built from 15 residues. CDR3: CASSALRGELEKLFF. The DNA of the CDR3 is TGTGCCAGCAGCGCATTGCGGGGCGAGCTTGAAAAACTGTTTTTT.

The genes are TRBV9 and TRBJ1-4, with no clear D. This CDR3 spans 14 amino acids. V lost 0 bases to trimming and J lost 4 bases, with 7 bases between them. Germline CDR1 and CDR2: SGDLS and YYNGEE. CDR3 bases: TGTGCCAGCAGCGTAGAGCAGGATAATGAAAAACTGTTTTTT. It is translated as CASSVEQDNEKLFF. Looking up the rest from reference TRBV9 and TRBJ1-4 gives the full variable domain: DSGVTQTPKHLITATGQRVTLRCSPRSGDLSVYWYQQSLDQGLQFLIQYYNGEERAKGNILERFSAQQFPDLHSELNLSSLELGDSALYFCASSVEQDNEKLFFGSGTQLSVL.

Ten or more counts support this clonotype. The CDR3 region has the DNA TGTGCCAGCAGCTTTTACAGCGAGCAGTACTTC. It codes for CASSFYSEQYF. The J gene is TRBJ2-7, the V gene TRBV11-2; D unresolved. The germline V and J ends were trimmed by 3 bases and 6 bases, with 6 bases remaining between them. The germline gives CDR1 SGHAT, CDR2 FQNNGV. There are 11 residues in the CDR3.

This clonotype was seen only once. This chain uses TRBV4-1 with TRBJ1-3, with a possible D match to TRBD1 (6 bases). The CDR3 loop spans 17 amino acids. Trimming shortened V by 1 base and J by 0 bases, and 13 bases separated the two germline ends. Germline-derived CDR1 and CDR2 are MGHRA and YSYEKL. CDR3 residues: CASSQGGGQFSGNTIYF. CDR3 DNA: TGCGCCAGCAGCCAAGGGGGAGGACAGTTCTCTGGAAACACCATATATTTT.

This chain connects TRBV12-3 or TRBV12-4 to TRBJ2-2, with a tentative D call TRBD2 (6 bases). The CDR3 is 14 amino acids. With 2 bases removed from V and 7 bases from J, the gap between germline ends came to 11 bases. The CDR3 spells CASSLRGSNGELFF. Written as DNA, the CDR3 is TGTGCCAGCAGTTTACGGGGGTCCAACGGGGAGCTGTTTTTT.

This clonotype was counted between two and nine times. The V call is TRBV20-1, the J call TRBJ1-2; 7 bases map to TRBD1. The junction had 13 bases not matched to a gene; V was cut back by 4 bases and J by 5 bases. The germline CDR1 and CDR2 sequences are DFQATT and SNEGSKA (reference sequence). The CDR3 has 15 amino acids. CDR3 residues: CSANARTGVEYGYTF. The CDR3 coding sequence is TGCAGTGCTAATGCACGGACAGGAGTAGAATATGGCTACACCTTC.

This clonotype has only a few counts. The rearrangement uses TRBV4-3 and TRBJ2-7; D possibly corresponds to TRBD2 (6 bases). This CDR3 comprises 13 residues. Trimming removed 0 bases from V and 5 bases from J, with 8 bases in between. CDR1 and CDR2 from the germline V gene are LGHNA and YSLEER. CDR3 nucleotides: TGCGCCAGCAGCCAAGACAGGGAGGACGAGCAGTACTTC. The encoded protein is CASSQDREDEQYF.

The chain recombines TRBV6-6 with TRBJ2-7, with 7 bases fitting TRBD1. Germline CDR1 and CDR2: MNHNY and SVGAGI (reference sequence). V was clipped by 0 bases and J by 0 bases; unmatched bases: 5. This CDR3 is 16 amino acids long. The CDR3 here is CASSYSTGQSSYEQYV. The CDR3 bases are TGTGCCAGCAGTTACTCGACGGGACAGAGCTCCTACGAGCAGTACGTC.

This chain uses TRBV18 with TRBJ2-7; D unclear. V lost 2 bases to trimming and J lost 3 bases, with 11 bases between them. There are 14 residues in the CDR3. The germline V gene encodes CDR1 KGHSH and CDR2 LQKENI. Written as DNA, the CDR3 is TGTGCCAGCTCACCAGGGCAGGCGAACTACGAGCAGTACGTC. This sequence encodes CASSPGQANYEQYV.

This clonotype was detected only a few times. The chain recombines TRBV11-2 with TRBJ2-5; D possibly corresponds to TRBD2 (6 bases). Trimming took off 0 bases at V and 13 bases at J, with 15 bases between the two ends. The germline CDR1 and CDR2 sequences are SGHAT and FQNNGV. The CDR3 has 13 amino acids. For the CDR3, the DNA is TGTGCCAGCAGCTTAGATCAGGCGGGACCGGGGTACTTC. This gives the protein CASSLDQAGPGYF.

This clonotype appeared a few times. The V call is TRBV14, the J call TRBJ2-2; no reliable D call. V lost 4 bases, J lost 4 bases, and 16 bases lay in between. The CDR3 covers 16 residues. CDR1 and CDR2 from the germline V gene are SGHDN and FVKESK. The CDR3 is CASSPMARASTGELFF. CDR3 DNA: TGTGCCAGCAGCCCCATGGCCCGGGCTAGCACCGGGGAGCTGTTTTTT.

This chain connects TRBV5-1 to TRBJ2-3; D is possibly TRBD1 (5 bases). The V gene lost 0 bases and the J gene lost 3 bases, with 11 bases spanning the gap. CDR1 is SGHRS and CDR2 is YFSETQ in the germline V gene. This CDR3 region has 15 residues. CDR3 loop: CASSLGGYITDTQYF. The CDR3 DNA follows: TGCGCCAGCAGCTTGGGGGGCTACATAACAGATACGCAGTATTTT. Drawing the rest from reference TRBV5-1 and TRBJ2-3, the complete variable domain is KAGVTQTPRYLIKTRGQQVTLSCSPISGHRSVSWYQQTPGQGLQFLFEYFSETQRNKGNFPGRFSGRQFSNSRSEMNVSTLELGDSALYLCASSLGGYITDTQYFGPGTRLTVL.

This chain joins TRBV2 and TRBJ2-5; no definite D call. CDR3 length: 14 amino acids. Per germline, CDR1 SNHLY and CDR2 FYNNEI. Trimming shortened V by 2 bases and J by 1 base, and 8 bases separated the two germline ends. The CDR3 is CASSEWVSQETQYF. The DNA of the CDR3 is TGTGCCAGCAGTGAATGGGTCAGCCAAGAGACCCAGTACTTC. Full variable domain (rest looked up from reference TRBV2 and TRBJ2-5): EPEVTQTPSHQVTQMGQEVILRCVPISNHLYFYWYRQILGQKVEFLVSFYNNEISEKSEIFDDQFSVERPDGSNFTLKIRSTKLEDSAMYFCASSEWVSQETQYFGPGTRLLVL.